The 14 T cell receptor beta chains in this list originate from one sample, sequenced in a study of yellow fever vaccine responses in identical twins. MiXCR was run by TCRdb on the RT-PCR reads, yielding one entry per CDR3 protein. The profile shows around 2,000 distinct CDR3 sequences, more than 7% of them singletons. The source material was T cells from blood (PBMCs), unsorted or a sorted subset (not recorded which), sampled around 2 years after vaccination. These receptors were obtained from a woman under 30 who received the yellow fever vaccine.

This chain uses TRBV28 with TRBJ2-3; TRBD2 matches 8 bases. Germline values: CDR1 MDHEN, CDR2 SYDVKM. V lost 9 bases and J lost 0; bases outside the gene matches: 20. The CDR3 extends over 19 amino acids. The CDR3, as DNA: TGTGCCAGTAAAAGGAGTCGGGGGGGAACACTACTTAGCACAGATACGCAGTATTTT. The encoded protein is CASKRSRGGTLLSTDTQYF.

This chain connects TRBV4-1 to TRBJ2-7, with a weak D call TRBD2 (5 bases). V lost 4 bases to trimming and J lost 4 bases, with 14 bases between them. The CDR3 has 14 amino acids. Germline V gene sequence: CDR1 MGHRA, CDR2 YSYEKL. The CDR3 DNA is TGCGCCAGCAGCCCCTTGATGACGGGATACGAGCAGTACTTC. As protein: CASSPLMTGYEQYF.

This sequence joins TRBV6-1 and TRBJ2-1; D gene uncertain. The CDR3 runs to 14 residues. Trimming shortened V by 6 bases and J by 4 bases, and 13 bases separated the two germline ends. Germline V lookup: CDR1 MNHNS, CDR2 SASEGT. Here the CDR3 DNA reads TGTGCCAGCAGACCCTGGGCAGATTACAATGAGCAGTTCTTC. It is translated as CASRPWADYNEQFF.

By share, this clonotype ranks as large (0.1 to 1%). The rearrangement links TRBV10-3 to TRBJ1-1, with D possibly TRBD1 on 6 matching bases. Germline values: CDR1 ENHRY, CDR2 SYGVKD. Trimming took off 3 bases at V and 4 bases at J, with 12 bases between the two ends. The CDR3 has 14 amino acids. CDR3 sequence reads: CAISEGGRLTEAFF. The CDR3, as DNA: TGTGCCATCAGTGAAGGGGGACGGCTCACTGAAGCTTTCTTT.

CDR3 DNA sequence: TGTGCCAGCAGTTACTCGGGGACAGGGAGCCAGCCCCAGCATTTT. Translation gives CASSYSGTGSQPQHF. V gene TRBV6-8 combines with J gene TRBJ1-5; 9 bases agree with TRBD1. This CDR3 comprises 15 residues. The germline gives CDR1 MNHGY, CDR2 SAAAGT. With V trimmed by 0 bases and J by 7 bases, 4 bases remained unmatched.

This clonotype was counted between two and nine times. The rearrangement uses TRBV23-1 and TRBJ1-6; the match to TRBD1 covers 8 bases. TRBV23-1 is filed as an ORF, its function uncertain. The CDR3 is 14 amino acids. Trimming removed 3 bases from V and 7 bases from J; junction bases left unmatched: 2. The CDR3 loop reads CASSHRGQNSPLHF. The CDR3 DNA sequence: TGCGCCAGCAGTCACAGGGGGCAGAATTCACCCCTCCACTTT.

This CDR3 reads CSARDSGLADYYEQYF. CDR3 nucleotides: TGCAGTGCTAGAGATTCGGGACTAGCGGACTATTACGAGCAGTACTTC. The chain is built from TRBV20-1 and TRBJ2-7; 11 positions match TRBD2. J gave up 4 bases and V 0 bases, and 8 bases lay outside the gene matches. CDR1 is DFQATT, CDR2 SNEGSKA, per germline (reference sequence). The CDR3 is 16 residues long.

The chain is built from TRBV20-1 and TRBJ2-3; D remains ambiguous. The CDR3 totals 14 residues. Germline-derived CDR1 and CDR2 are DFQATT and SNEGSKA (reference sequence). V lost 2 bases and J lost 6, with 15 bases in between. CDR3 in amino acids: CSARNRTISDTQYF. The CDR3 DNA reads TGCAGTGCTAGAAACCGGACCATATCGGATACGCAGTATTTT.

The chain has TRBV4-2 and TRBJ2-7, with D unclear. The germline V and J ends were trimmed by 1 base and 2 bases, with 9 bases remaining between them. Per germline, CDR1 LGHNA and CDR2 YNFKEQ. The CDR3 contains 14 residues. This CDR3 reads CASSQVLGTYEQYF. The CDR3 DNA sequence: TGTGCCAGCAGCCAAGTTTTGGGCACCTACGAGCAGTACTTC.

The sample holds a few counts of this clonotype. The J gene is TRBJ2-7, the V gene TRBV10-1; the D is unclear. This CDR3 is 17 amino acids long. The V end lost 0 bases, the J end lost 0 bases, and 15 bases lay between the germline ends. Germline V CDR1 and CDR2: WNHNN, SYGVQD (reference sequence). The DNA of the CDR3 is TGCGCCAGCAGTGAGTCAAGTGGGCTTTTGACCTCCTACGAGCAGTACTTC. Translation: CASSESSGLLTSYEQYF.

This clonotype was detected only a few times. CDR3 nucleotide sequence: TGTGCCAGCAGCGCCACAGGGTCGGGTTCACCCCTCCACTTT. Translation: CASSATGSGSPLHF. The chain employs TRBV9 and TRBJ1-6, with D possibly TRBD1 on 6 matching bases. Germline CDR1 reads SGDLS; CDR2 reads YYNGEE. V lost 3 bases and J 9 bases, leaving 13 bases between the germline ends. This CDR3 contains 14 residues.

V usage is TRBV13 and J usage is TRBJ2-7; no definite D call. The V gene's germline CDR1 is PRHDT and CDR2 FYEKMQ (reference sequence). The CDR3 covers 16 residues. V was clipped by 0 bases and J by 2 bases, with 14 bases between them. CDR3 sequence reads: CASSLGAGSRTYEQYF. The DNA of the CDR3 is TGTGCCAGCAGCTTAGGGGCCGGGTCTAGGACCTACGAGCAGTACTTC. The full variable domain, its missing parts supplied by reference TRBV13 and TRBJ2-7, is AAGVIQSPRHLIKEKRETATLKCYPIPRHDTVYWYQQGPGQDPQFLISFYEKMQSDKGSIPDRFSAQQFSDYHSELNMSSLELGDSALYFCASSLGAGSRTYEQYFGPGTRLTVT.

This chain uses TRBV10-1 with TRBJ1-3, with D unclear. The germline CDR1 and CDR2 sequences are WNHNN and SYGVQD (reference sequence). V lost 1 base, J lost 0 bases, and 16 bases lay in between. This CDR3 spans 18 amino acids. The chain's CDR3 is CASSELHGKDRSGNTIYF. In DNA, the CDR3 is TGCGCCAGCAGTGAGTTGCACGGGAAAGATCGCTCTGGAAACACCATATATTTT.

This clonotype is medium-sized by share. CDR3 region: CASSEEVGQRGLAKNIQYF. CDR3 nucleotide sequence: TGTGCCAGCAGTGAAGAAGTAGGTCAGCGAGGGTTAGCCAAAAACATTCAGTACTTC. The chain uses TRBV2 and TRBJ2-4; the D gene is possibly TRBD2 (5 bases). The ends were cut back, 1 base at V and 0 bases at J, with 19 bases in the middle. Germline V gene data show CDR1 as SNHLY and CDR2 as FYNNEI. The CDR3 spans 19 residues.